The 2 T cell receptor beta chains below were found in one sample sequenced in a study of blood T cell repertoires in COVID-19. Data came from immunoSEQ multiplex PCR; TCRdb stores just in-frame clones and leaves some out. The sample includes around 420,000 clones, roughly 88% of them seen just once. The sequenced sample consisted of PBMCs or T cells enriched from blood (not recorded which). The receptors here all came from a woman between 40 and 50 years old with acute COVID-19.

The chain combines TRBV10-3 with TRBJ1-3; 9 nucleotides line up with TRBD1. V lost 3 bases and J lost 0; bases outside the gene matches: 6. The CDR3 length is 17 residues. Germline V gene data show CDR1 as ENHRY and CDR2 as SYGVKD. The CDR3 DNA reads TGTGCCATCAGTGAAAGGACAGGGGCCTCCTCTGGAAACACCATATATTTT. Translation gives CAISERTGASSGNTIYF.

This chain joins TRBV5-4 and TRBJ1-2; 10 nucleotides align to TRBD1. The length of the CDR3 is 16 residues. Per germline, CDR1 SGHNT and CDR2 YYREEE (reference sequence). The trim removed 9 bases at V and 5 bases at J, leaving 16 bases unmatched. Here the CDR3 DNA reads TGTGCCACCAATGCTCCGGGACAGGGGATTTTTTATGGCTACACCTTC. It specifies CATNAPGQGIFYGYTF.